This T cell receptor beta chain was identified in a study of CD8 T cells in Susac syndrome (dated by TCRdb to between 2018 and 2021). Study-wide context: Repertoire sequencing was used to test whether CD8+ T cell activation and differentiation in Susac syndrome was antigen driven. Clonality of the CD8+ T cell repertoire was compared between roughly 13 healthy donors, approximately 14 Susac syndrome patients and some 15 multiple sclerosis patients. What the research found in general, with its limitations: The study acknowledged that relatively few individuals were included in the TCR sequencing and HLA analysis.

Peripheral blood CD8+ and CD4+ T cells from healthy donors, Susac syndrome patients and multiple sclerosis patients were profiled using high-throughput TCR beta sequencing. Multiple sclerosis controls were treatment-naive patients with stable or active relapsing-remitting disease fulfilling revised McDonald criteria. CD8+ TEMRA cells were enriched by FACS, while bulk CD8+ and CD4+ T cells were purified by magnetic negative isolation. Blood was collected in EDTA tubes and processed within 24 hours, with PBMCs isolated through density gradient centrifugation. PBMCs intended for TCR sequencing were cryopreserved in liquid nitrogen and were subsequently thawed in a 37 degrees C water bath. A purity of at least 90% was achieved for sorted or isolated CD4+, CD8+ and CD8+ TEMRA cells. RNA was extracted with the RNeasy kit and roughly 0.45 to 1 ug was reverse transcribed using random hexamers. The immunoSEQ multiplex PCR assay, covering 54 Vbeta and 13 Jbeta segments, was used to amplify TCR beta CDR3 regions. To correct PCR amplification bias, a synthetic template baseline was used for both primer optimization and computational correction. In the authors' own workflow: Reads were assigned to V, D and J genes according to IMGT and analyzed in immunoSEQ Analyzer, with only productive sequences retained. To calculate clonality, Shannon entropy was normalized by log2 of the number of productive unique sequences and then subtracted from one. For each patient and control, public and private clones were evaluated within the 100 most prevalent clones. Susac-specific clones were defined as absent from healthy and MS cohorts, over a thousand published viral clones and other ImmuneACCESS disease sequences. TCRdb passed the public sequencing reads through fastp at Q25 and MiXCR, retaining productive beta sequences. Rows with a matching CDR3 protein are joined into one entry that keeps the most common DNA and genes. Clone size and V and J calls follow TCRdb, not the original study. This sample holds 65,000 to 90,000 distinct CDR3 sequences; 85% to 95% were observed only once. Under 0.5% of the sample is held by the ten biggest clonotypes.

About this clonotype: The specificity of this receptor is unknown. The input lacks base qualities; no much larger clone sits a single base away.

CDR1 is given as LNHDA and CDR2 as SQIVND, both from the germline V gene (reference sequence). V ends up 0 bases short and J 5 bases short, with an unmatched junction base count of 7. From the cysteine through the phenylalanine, the CDR3 covers 15 amino acids. The CDR3 DNA has 45 bases and is translated from base 1. The TCR was taken from a human donor with multiple sclerosis. The chain couples TRBV19 to TRBJ2-7; 7 of the junction bases match TRBD1. Source material: CD8+ T cells from PBMCs. The CDR3: CASSIDRTTGDEQYF. The DNA is TGTGCCAGTAGTATAGACCGAACCACAGGGGACGAGCAGTACTTC. Extended through the reference TRBV19 and TRBJ2-7 proteins, this CDR3 yields the full variable domain: DGGITQSPKYLFRKEGQNVTLSCEQNLNHDAMYWYRQDPGQGLRLIYYSQIVNDFQKGDIAEGYSVSREKKESFPLTVTSAQKNPTAFYLCASSIDRTTGDEQYFGPGTRLTVT.